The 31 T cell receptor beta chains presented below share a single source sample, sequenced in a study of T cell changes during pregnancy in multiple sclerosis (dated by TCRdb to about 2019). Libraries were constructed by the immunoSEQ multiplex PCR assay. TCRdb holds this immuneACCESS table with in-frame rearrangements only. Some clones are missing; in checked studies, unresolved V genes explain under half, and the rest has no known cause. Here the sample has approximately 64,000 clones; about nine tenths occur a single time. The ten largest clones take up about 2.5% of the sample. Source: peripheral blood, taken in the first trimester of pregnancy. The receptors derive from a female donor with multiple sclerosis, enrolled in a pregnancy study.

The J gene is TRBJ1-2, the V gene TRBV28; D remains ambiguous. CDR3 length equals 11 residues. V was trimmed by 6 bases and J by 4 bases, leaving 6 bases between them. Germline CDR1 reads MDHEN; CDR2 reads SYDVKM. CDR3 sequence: CASRAFYGYTF. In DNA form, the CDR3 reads TGTGCCAGCAGAGCGTTCTATGGCTACACCTTC.

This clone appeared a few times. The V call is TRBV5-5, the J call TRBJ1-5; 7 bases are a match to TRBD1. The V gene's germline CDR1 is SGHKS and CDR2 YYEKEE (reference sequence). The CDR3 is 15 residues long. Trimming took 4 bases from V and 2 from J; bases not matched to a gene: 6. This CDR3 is CASSRQGVGNQPQHF. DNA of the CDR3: TGTGCCAGCAGCCGACAGGGTGTGGGCAATCAGCCCCAGCATTTT.

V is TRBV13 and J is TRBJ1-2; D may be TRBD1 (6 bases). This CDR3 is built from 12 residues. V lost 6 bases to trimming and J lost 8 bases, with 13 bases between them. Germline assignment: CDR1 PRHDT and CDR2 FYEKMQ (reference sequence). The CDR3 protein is CASSTTQGGYTF. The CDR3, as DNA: TGTGCCAGCAGTACTACCCAGGGGGGCTACACCTTC. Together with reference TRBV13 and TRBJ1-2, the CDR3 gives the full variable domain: AAGVIQSPRHLIKEKRETATLKCYPIPRHDTVYWYQQGPGQDPQFLISFYEKMQSDKGSIPDRFSAQQFSDYHSELNMSSLELGDSALYFCASSTTQGGYTFGSGTRLTVV.

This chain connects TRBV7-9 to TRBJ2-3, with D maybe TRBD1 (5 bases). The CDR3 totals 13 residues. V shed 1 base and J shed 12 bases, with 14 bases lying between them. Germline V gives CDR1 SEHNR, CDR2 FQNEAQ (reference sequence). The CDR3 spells CASSLEGPHSQYF. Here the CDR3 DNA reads TGTGCCAGCAGCTTAGAGGGGCCCCATTCACAGTATTTT.

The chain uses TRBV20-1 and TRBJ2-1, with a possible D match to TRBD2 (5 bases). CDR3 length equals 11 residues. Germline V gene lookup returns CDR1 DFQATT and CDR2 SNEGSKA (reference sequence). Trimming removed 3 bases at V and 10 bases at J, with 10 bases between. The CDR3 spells CSARAGTEQFF. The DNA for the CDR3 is TGCAGTGCTAGGGCGGGTACCGAGCAGTTCTTC.

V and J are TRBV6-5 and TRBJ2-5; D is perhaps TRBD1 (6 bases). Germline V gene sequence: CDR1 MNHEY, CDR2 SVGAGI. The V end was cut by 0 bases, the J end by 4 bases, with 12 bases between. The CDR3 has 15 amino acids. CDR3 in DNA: TGTGCCAGCAGTTACTCGGGACACAAGGGAGAGACCCAGTACTTC. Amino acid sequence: CASSYSGHKGETQYF.

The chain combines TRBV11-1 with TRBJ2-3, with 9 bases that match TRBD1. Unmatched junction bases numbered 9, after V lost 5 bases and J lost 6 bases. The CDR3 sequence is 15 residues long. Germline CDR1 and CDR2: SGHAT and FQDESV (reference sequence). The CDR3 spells CASSGLGDRVDTQYF. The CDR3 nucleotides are TGTGCCAGCAGCGGACTTGGGGACAGGGTGGATACGCAGTATTTT.

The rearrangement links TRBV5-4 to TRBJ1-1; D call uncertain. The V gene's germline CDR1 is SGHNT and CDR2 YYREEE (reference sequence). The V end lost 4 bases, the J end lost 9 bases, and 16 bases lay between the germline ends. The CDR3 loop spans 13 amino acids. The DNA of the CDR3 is TGTGCCAGCAGCCCGCCGGGAGGGCTTAAAGCTTTCTTT. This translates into CASSPPGGLKAFF.

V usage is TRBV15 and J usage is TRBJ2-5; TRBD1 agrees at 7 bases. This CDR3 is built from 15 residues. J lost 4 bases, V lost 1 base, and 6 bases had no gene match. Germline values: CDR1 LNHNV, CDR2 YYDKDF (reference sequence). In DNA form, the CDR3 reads TGTGCCACCAGCAGAGCGACAGGGTATCGAGAGACCCAGTACTTC. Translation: CATSRATGYRETQYF.

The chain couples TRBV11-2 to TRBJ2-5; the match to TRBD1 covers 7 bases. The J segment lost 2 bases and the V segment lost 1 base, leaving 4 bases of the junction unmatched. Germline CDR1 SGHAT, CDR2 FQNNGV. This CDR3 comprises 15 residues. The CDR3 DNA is TGTGCCAGCAGCTTAGGGGGGACAGTACAAGAGACCCAGTACTTC. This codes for CASSLGGTVQETQYF.

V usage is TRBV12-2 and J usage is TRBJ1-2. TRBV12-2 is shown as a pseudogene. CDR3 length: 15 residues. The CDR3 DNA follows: TGTGCAAGTCGCTTACAAAGGACTTCCGACTATGGCTACACCTTC. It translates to CASRLQRTSDYGYTF.

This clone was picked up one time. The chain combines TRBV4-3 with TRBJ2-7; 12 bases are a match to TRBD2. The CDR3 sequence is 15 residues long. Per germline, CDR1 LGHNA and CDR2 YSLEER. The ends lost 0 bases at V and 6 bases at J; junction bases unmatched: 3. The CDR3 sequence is CASSQEASGRVEQYF. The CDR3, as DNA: TGCGCCAGCAGCCAAGAGGCTAGCGGGAGGGTCGAGCAGTACTTC.

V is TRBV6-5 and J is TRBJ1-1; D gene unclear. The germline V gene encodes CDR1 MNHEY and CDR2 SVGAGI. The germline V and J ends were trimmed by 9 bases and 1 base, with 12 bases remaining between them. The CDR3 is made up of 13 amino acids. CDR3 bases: TGTGCCAGTGAGAGGGCTGGGAACACTGAAGCTTTCTTT. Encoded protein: CASERAGNTEAFF.

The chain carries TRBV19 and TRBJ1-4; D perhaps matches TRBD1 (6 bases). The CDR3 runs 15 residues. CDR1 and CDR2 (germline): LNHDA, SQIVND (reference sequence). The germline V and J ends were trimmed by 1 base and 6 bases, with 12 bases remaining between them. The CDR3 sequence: CASSIGSQGHEKLFF. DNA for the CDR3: TGTGCCAGTAGTATAGGGTCACAGGGCCATGAAAAACTGTTTTTT.

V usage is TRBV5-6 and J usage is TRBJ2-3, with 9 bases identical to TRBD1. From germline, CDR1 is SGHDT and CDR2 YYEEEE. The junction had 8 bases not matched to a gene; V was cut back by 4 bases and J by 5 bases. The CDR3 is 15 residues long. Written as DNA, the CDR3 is TGTGCCAGCAGCCGTGGGACAGGGTCACGAGATACGCAGTATTTT. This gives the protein CASSRGTGSRDTQYF.

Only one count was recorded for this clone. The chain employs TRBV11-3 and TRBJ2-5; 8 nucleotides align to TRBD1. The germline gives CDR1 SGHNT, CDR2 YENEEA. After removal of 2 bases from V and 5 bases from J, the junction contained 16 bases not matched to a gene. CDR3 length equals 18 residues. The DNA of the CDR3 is TGTGCCAGCAGCTTACTTACGGACAGGGTAATTCGTAGGGAGACCCAGTACTTC. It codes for CASSLLTDRVIRRETQYF.

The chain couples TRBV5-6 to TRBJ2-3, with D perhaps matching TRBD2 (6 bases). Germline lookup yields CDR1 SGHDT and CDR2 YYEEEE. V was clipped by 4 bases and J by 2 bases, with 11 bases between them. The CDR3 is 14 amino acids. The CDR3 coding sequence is TGTGCCAGCAGCGAGCTAGCGCTCACAGATACGCAGTATTTT. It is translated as CASSELALTDTQYF.

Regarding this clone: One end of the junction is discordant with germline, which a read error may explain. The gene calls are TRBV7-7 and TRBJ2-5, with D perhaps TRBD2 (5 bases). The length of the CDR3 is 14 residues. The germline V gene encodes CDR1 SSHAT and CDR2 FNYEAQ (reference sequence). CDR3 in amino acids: CASSLGYGEKTQYF. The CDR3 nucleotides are TGTGCTAGCAGCTTAGGGTACGGGGAGAAGACCCAGTACTTC.

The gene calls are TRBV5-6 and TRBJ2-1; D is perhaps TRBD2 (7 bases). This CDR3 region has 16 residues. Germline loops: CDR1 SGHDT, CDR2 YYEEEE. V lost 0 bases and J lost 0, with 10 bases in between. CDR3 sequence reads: CASSLAGGLSYNEQFF. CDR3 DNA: TGTGCCAGCAGCTTGGCCGGGGGGCTCTCCTACAATGAGCAGTTCTTC.

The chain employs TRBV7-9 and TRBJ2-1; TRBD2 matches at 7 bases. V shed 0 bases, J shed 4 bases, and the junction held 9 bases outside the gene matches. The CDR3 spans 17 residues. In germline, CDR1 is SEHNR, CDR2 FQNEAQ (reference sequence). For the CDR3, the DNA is TGTGCCAGCAGCTTAGCGGGAGGGTTTGAAAAATACAATGAGCAGTTCTTC. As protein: CASSLAGGFEKYNEQFF.

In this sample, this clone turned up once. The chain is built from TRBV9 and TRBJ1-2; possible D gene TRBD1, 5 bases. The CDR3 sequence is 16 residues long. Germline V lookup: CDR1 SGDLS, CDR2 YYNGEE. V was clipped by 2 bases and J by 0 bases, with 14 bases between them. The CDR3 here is CASSVQWGGANYGYTF. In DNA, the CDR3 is TGTGCCAGCAGCGTCCAGTGGGGGGGAGCTAACTATGGCTACACCTTC.

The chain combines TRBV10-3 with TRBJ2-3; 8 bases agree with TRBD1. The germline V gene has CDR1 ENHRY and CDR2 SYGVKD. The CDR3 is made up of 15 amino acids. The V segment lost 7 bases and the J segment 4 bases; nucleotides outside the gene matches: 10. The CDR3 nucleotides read TGTGCCATCACCGACCCCGGACAGGGTGCAGATACGCAGTATTTT. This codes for CAITDPGQGADTQYF.

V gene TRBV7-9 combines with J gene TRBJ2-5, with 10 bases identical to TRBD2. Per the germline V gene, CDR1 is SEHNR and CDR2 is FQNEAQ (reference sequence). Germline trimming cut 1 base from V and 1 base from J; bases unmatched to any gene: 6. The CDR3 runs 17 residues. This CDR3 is CASSLGTSGKFQETQYF. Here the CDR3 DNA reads TGTGCCAGCAGCTTAGGTACTAGCGGGAAGTTCCAAGAGACCCAGTACTTC.

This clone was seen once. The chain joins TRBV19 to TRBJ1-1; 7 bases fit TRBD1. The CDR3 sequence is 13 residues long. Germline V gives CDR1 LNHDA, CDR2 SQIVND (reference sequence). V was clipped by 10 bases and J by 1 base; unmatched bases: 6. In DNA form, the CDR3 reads TGTGCCACCGGGGACAGAGAGAACACTGAAGCTTTCTTT. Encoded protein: CATGDRENTEAFF.

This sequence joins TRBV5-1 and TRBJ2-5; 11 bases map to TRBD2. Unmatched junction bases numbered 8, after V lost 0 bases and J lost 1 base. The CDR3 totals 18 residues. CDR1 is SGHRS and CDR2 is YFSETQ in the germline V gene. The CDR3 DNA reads TGCGCCAGCAGCTTGGTTGGGACTAGCGGATACCTCCAAGAGACCCAGTACTTC. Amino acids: CASSLVGTSGYLQETQYF.

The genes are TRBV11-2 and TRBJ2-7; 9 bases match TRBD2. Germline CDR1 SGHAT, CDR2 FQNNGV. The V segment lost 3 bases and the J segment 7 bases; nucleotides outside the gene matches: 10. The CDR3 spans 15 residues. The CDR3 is CASSFPLAGRGEQYF. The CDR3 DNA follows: TGTGCCAGCAGCTTCCCTCTAGCGGGACGGGGGGAGCAGTACTTC.

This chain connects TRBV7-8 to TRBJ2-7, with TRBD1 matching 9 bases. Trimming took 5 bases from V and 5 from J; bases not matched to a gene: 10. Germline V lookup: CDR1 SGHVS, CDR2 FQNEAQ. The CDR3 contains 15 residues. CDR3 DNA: TGTGCCAGCAGCCAACTCCGGGACAGGGTTGACGAGCAGTACTTC. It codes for CASSQLRDRVDEQYF.

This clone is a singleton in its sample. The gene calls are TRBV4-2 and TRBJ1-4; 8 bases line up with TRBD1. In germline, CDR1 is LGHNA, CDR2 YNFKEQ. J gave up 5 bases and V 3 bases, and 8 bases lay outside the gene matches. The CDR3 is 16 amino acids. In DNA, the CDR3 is TGTGCCAGCAGCCATGTAGACAGGGGTGTGAATGAAAAACTGTTTTTT. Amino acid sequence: CASSHVDRGVNEKLFF.

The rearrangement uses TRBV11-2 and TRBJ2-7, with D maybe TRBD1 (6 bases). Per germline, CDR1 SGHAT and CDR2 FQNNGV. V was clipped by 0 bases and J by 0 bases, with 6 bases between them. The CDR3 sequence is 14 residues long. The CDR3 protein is CASSLETGSYEQYF. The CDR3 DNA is TGTGCCAGCAGCTTAGAGACAGGCTCCTACGAGCAGTACTTC.

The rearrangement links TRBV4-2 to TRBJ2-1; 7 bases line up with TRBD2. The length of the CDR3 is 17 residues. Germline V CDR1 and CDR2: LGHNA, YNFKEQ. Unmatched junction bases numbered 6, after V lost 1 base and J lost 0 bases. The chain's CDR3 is CASSQVSSGVSYNEQFF. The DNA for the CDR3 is TGTGCCAGCAGCCAAGTTTCCAGCGGGGTCTCCTACAATGAGCAGTTCTTC.

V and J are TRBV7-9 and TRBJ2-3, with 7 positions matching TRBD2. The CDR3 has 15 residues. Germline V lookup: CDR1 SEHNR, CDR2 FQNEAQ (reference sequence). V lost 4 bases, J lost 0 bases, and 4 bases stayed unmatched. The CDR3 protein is CASSSLAASTDTQYF. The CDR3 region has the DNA TGTGCCAGCAGCTCCCTAGCGGCTAGCACAGATACGCAGTATTTT.